This T cell receptor (beta chain) was retrieved from a study of blood T cell repertoires in COVID-19. Study information: PBMCs, B-cell-depleted T cells, or T cells provided the cDNA or gDNA that made up the material.

Donors were grouped by their self-reported clinical history. Authors' methods: Cell counts per sample came from amplifying reference gene primers. Profiled with immunoSEQ multiplex PCR; TCRdb holds only in-frame clones, not every one. That table gives V, J and clone size, and the DNA gave D and trimming. Among hundreds of thousands of clones, less than 90% were seen once, and the ten largest hold approximately 2.8%. In germline, CDR1 is SGHVS, CDR2 FQNEAQ. The CDR3 contains 14 residues. V lost 1 base, J lost 2 bases, and 8 bases lay in between. The chain has TRBV7-8 and TRBJ1-2; no reliable D call. The source of this sequence is a woman aged 45-59 years in a cohort exposed to, infected with or recovered from COVID-19 (not recorded which). The sample comprised PBMCs or T cells enriched from blood (not recorded which). The CDR3 is CASSLGSGNYGYTF. CDR3 bases: TGTGCCAGCAGCTTAGGCAGCGGAAACTATGGCTACACCTTC.